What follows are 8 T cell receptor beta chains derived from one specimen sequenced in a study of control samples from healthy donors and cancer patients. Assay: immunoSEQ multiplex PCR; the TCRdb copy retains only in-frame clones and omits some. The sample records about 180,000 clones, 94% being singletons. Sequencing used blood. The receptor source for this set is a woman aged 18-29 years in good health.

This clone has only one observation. The CDR3 sequence is CASSPGSRTTSYNEQFF. CDR3 DNA sequence: TGTGCCAGCAGCCCCGGGAGCCGCACGACGTCCTACAATGAGCAGTTCTTC. The chain recombines TRBV3-1 (or the pseudogene TRBV3-2) with TRBJ2-1; weak D call: TRBD2 (6 bases). Looked up from germline, CDR1 is LGHDT and CDR2 is YNNKEL (reference sequence). This CDR3 spans 17 amino acids. V gave up 4 bases and J gave up 1 base, with 17 bases separating them.

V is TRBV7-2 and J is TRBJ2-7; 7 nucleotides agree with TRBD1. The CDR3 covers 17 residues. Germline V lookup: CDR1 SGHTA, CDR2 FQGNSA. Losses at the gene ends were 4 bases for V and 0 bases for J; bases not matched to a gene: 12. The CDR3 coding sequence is TGTGCCAGCAGCTCTAAAACCACAGGGGTTAACTCCTACGAGCAGTACTTC. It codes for CASSSKTTGVNSYEQYF.

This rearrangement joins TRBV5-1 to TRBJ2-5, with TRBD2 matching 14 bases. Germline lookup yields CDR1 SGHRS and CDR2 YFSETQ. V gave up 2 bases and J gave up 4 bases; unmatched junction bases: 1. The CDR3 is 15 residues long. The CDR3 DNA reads TGCGCCAGCAGCTTTGGGACTAGCGGGGGAGAGACCCAGTACTTC. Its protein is CASSFGTSGGETQYF.

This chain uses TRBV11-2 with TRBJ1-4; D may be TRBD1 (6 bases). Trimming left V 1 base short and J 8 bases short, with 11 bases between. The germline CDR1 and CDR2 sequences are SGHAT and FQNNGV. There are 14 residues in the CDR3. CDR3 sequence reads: CASSLGRGKEKLFF. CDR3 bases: TGTGCCAGCAGCTTAGGCAGGGGCAAGGAAAAACTGTTTTTT.

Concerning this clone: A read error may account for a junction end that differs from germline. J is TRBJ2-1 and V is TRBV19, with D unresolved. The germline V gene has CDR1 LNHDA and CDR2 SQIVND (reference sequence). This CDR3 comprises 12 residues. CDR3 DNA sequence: TGCGCCAGCTCGCCAAGACACAATGAGCAGTTCTTC. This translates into CASSPRHNEQFF.

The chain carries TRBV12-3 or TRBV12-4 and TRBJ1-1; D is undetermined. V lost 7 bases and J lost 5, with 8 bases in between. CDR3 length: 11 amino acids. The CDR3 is CASKWRTEAFF. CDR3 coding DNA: TGTGCCAGCAAGTGGCGTACTGAAGCTTTCTTT.

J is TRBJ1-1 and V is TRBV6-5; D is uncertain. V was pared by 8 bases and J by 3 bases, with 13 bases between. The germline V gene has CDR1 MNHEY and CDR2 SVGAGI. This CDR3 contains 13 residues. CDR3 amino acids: CASLRGRDTEAFF. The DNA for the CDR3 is TGTGCCAGCCTACGCGGGAGGGACACTGAAGCTTTCTTT.

This CDR3 reads CASSVGPTSSYEQYF. Written as DNA, the CDR3 is TGTGCCAGCAGCGTAGGCCCGACCAGCTCCTACGAGCAGTACTTC. J is TRBJ2-7 and V is TRBV9; D is unresolved. The CDR3 has 15 residues. CDR1 SGDLS and CDR2 YYNGEE come from the germline V gene. Trimming left V 0 bases short and J 0 bases short, with 10 bases between. The full variable domain, its missing parts supplied by reference TRBV9 and TRBJ2-7, is DSGVTQTPKHLITATGQRVTLRCSPRSGDLSVYWYQQSLDQGLQFLIQYYNGEERAKGNILERFSAQQFPDLHSELNLSSLELGDSALYFCASSVGPTSSYEQYFGPGTRLTVT.